Listed here are 23 T cell receptor beta chains from one sample, sequenced in a study of radiotherapy plus CTLA-4 blockade in lung cancer. Assay: immunoSEQ multiplex PCR; the TCRdb copy retains only in-frame clones and omits some. The profile shows around 99,000 clones, around 88% of them singletons. Specimen: peripheral blood, collected from a patient treated with radiotherapy plus ipilimumab. All receptors derive from a human donor with non-small cell lung cancer that progressed on radiotherapy plus ipilimumab.

J is TRBJ2-3 and V is TRBV7-8; 12 positions agree with TRBD2. Germline-derived CDR1 and CDR2 are SGHVS and FQNEAQ. The CDR3 has 16 residues. Trimming at V came to 5 bases and at J to 2 bases, leaving 5 bases not matched to a gene. CDR3 protein: CASSPRTSGITDTQYF. The CDR3 nucleotides are TGTGCCAGCAGCCCCAGGACTAGCGGGATCACAGATACGCAGTATTTT. Full variable domain (rest looked up from reference TRBV7-8 and TRBJ2-3): GAGVSQSPRYKVAKRGQDVALRCDPISGHVSLFWYQQALGQGPEFLTYFQNEAQLDKSGLPSDRFFAERPEGSVSTLKIQRTQQEDSAVYLCASSPRTSGITDTQYFGPGTRLTVL.

The chain links TRBV6-5 to TRBJ2-2; the D is unclear. CDR3 length: 14 residues. V lost 6 bases, J lost 2 bases, and 10 bases lay in between. Germline V gene sequence: CDR1 MNHEY, CDR2 SVGAGI. The CDR3 reads CASRGFSNTGELFF. CDR3 bases: TGTGCCAGCAGGGGGTTCTCAAACACCGGGGAGCTGTTTTTT.

This rearrangement joins TRBV4-1 to TRBJ2-3, with D possibly matching TRBD2 (6 bases). The CDR3 spans 15 residues. Germline CDR1 reads MGHRA; CDR2 reads YSYEKL. Deletions cut 1 base from V and 2 bases from J, with 10 bases between. The chain's CDR3 is CASSQGRGTTDTQYF. For the CDR3, the DNA is TGCGCCAGCAGCCAAGGACGGGGGACCACAGATACGCAGTATTTT.

The CDR3 sequence is CASSQSPESTGVEAETQYF. CDR3 sequence (DNA): TGCGCCAGCAGCCAATCCCCCGAGTCGACAGGGGTGGAGGCAGAGACCCAGTACTTC. The chain recombines TRBV4-1 with TRBJ2-5; 8 bases match TRBD1. In germline, CDR1 is MGHRA, CDR2 YSYEKL. The CDR3 covers 19 residues. V dropped 2 bases and J dropped 4; count of bases not matched to a gene: 18.

The V call is TRBV30, the J call TRBJ2-1; a possible D gene is TRBD2 (5 bases). Trimming pared 6 bases from V and 8 bases from J, leaving 17 bases between. Germline CDR1 and CDR2: GTSNPN and SVGIG (reference sequence). CDR3 length: 13 residues. For the CDR3, the DNA is TGTGCCTGCCCCCTACGGGGTGGGTATGAGCAGTTCTTC. Translation gives CACPLRGGYEQFF. Full variable domain (missing parts from reference TRBV30 and TRBJ2-1): SQTIHQWPATLVQPVGSPLSLECTVEGTSNPNLYWYRQAAGRGLQLLFYSVGIGQISSEVPQNLSASRPQDRQFILSSKKLLLSDSGFYLCACPLRGGYEQFFGPGTRLTVL.

This chain joins TRBV5-1 and TRBJ2-3; weak D call: TRBD1 (9 bases). The CDR3 has 17 amino acids. CDR1 SGHRS and CDR2 YFSETQ come from the germline V gene. The V and J ends lost 4 bases and 1 base respectively, with 19 bases between them. This CDR3 reads CASSPGQGAGGTDTQYF. CDR3 nucleotides: TGCGCCAGCAGCCCGGGACAGGGAGCGGGAGGCACAGATACGCAGTATTTT.

There are a few counts of this clone. This rearrangement joins TRBV7-8 to TRBJ2-3, with TRBD2 matching 7 bases. V was clipped by 6 bases and J by 0 bases; unmatched bases: 12. Germline V lookup: CDR1 SGHVS, CDR2 FQNEAQ. The CDR3 spans 17 residues. The CDR3 region has the DNA TGTGCCAGCAGAGGCCGACGGGGGAGGGTTAGCACAGATACGCAGTATTTT. It encodes CASRGRRGRVSTDTQYF.

This chain uses TRBV5-1 with TRBJ2-5, with D possibly matching TRBD2 (6 bases). The J call is doubtful: the DNA matches TRBJ2-7 better. This CDR3 spans 14 amino acids. From germline, CDR1 is SGHRS and CDR2 YFSETQ. The CDR3 region is CASSEGLDLYEQYF. The CDR3 coding sequence is TGCGCCAGCAGCGAGGGACTTGACCTCTACGAGCAGTACTTC.

This clone was counted a single time. This sequence joins TRBV10-1 and TRBJ2-1; no firm D call. V gave up 8 bases and J gave up 4 bases, with 15 bases separating them. CDR1 is WNHNN and CDR2 is SYGVQD in the germline V gene (reference sequence). The CDR3 contains 14 residues. The CDR3 loop reads CASAPAGDYNEQFF. CDR3 DNA: TGCGCCAGCGCTCCTGCCGGCGATTACAATGAGCAGTTCTTC.

V and J are TRBV9 and TRBJ1-3; unclear D gene. This CDR3 contains 17 residues. The V gene lost 0 bases and the J gene lost 2 bases, with 15 bases spanning the gap. Germline V gene sequence: CDR1 SGDLS, CDR2 YYNGEE. Written as DNA, the CDR3 is TGTGCCAGCAGCGTAGCTCCATACGGACGGACTGGAAACACCATATATTTT. Its protein product is CASSVAPYGRTGNTIYF. The full variable domain, completed using reference TRBV9 and TRBJ1-3, is DSGVTQTPKHLITATGQRVTLRCSPRSGDLSVYWYQQSLDQGLQFLIQYYNGEERAKGNILERFSAQQFPDLHSELNLSSLELGDSALYFCASSVAPYGRTGNTIYFGEGSWLTVV.

Concerning this clone itself: An end of the junction differs from the germline gene, which may be a read error. The CDR3 protein is CASSLVWGEQCF. The CDR3 coding sequence is TGTGCCAGCAGCTTAGTTTGGGGCGAGCAGTGCTTC. This chain uses TRBV7-2 with TRBJ2-7, with D possibly being TRBD1 (5 bases). The CDR3 covers 12 residues. The germline V gene has CDR1 SGHTA and CDR2 FQGNSA.

The CDR3: CASSLAGSGGANEQFF. CDR3 bases: TGCGCCAGCAGCTTGGCCGGGTCGGGAGGGGCCAATGAGCAGTTCTTC. This chain connects TRBV5-1 to TRBJ2-1; 8 bases are a match to TRBD2. The ends lost 0 bases at V and 6 bases at J; junction bases unmatched: 8. Looked up from germline, CDR1 is SGHRS and CDR2 is YFSETQ. The CDR3 loop spans 16 amino acids. The full variable domain, completed using reference TRBV5-1 and TRBJ2-1, is KAGVTQTPRYLIKTRGQQVTLSCSPISGHRSVSWYQQTPGQGLQFLFEYFSETQRNKGNFPGRFSGRQFSNSRSEMNVSTLELGDSALYLCASSLAGSGGANEQFFGPGTRLTVL.

The V call is TRBV9, the J call TRBJ2-5; the D gene is possibly TRBD1 (5 bases). The germline gives CDR1 SGDLS, CDR2 YYNGEE. This CDR3 region has 14 residues. Trimming took 7 bases from V and 5 from J, leaving 18 bases between them. The CDR3 DNA follows: TGTGCCAGCGGGTTGGGGCACCTCCCTGAGACCCAGTACTTC. Amino acid sequence: CASGLGHLPETQYF. Based on the CDR3 plus reference TRBV9 and TRBJ2-5, the full variable domain is DSGVTQTPKHLITATGQRVTLRCSPRSGDLSVYWYQQSLDQGLQFLIQYYNGEERAKGNILERFSAQQFPDLHSELNLSSLELGDSALYFCASGLGHLPETQYFGPGTRLLVL.

The V gene is TRBV15, the J gene TRBJ1-2, with unresolved D. V was clipped by 7 bases and J by 4 bases, with 13 bases between them. This CDR3 has 13 amino acids. The germline CDR1 and CDR2 sequences are LNHNV and YYDKDF (reference sequence). CDR3 sequence: CATTSGNGYGYTF. CDR3 nucleotide sequence: TGTGCCACCACCTCCGGCAACGGCTATGGCTACACCTTC.

This chain connects TRBV2 to TRBJ2-1; no clear D. The CDR3 runs 15 residues. Germline lookup yields CDR1 SNHLY and CDR2 FYNNEI. V was shortened by 5 bases and J by 5 bases, with 16 bases between the two germline ends. CDR3 in amino acids: CASSLGRKNNNEQFF. In nucleotides, the CDR3 is TGTGCCAGCAGTCTCGGACGGAAGAACAACAATGAGCAGTTCTTC.

This chain connects TRBV7-3 to TRBJ2-1; no definite D call. V was clipped by 6 bases and J by 2 bases, with 17 bases between them. Germline-derived CDR1 and CDR2 are SGHTA and FQGTGA. This CDR3 spans 16 amino acids. The CDR3 bases are TGTGCCAGCAGTCCAATACCAGCCATAGCCTACAATGAGCAGTTCTTC. As protein: CASSPIPAIAYNEQFF.

This chain connects TRBV5-5 to TRBJ2-7, with 11 positions matching TRBD1. The V and J ends lost 4 bases and 3 bases, in that order; junction bases with no gene match: 9. Germline loops: CDR1 SGHKS, CDR2 YYEKEE (reference sequence). This CDR3 comprises 16 residues. CDR3 residues: CASSLGGQGAHYEQYF. Written as DNA, the CDR3 is TGTGCCAGCAGCCTTGGAGGACAGGGGGCCCACTACGAGCAGTACTTC.

This chain connects TRBV6-5 to TRBJ1-5; D is possibly TRBD1 (5 bases). The germline V and J ends were trimmed by 5 bases and 1 base, with 12 bases remaining between them. The germline CDR1 and CDR2 sequences are MNHEY and SVGAGI. This CDR3 comprises 15 residues. The CDR3 spells CASSPGGGSNQPQHF. CDR3 DNA sequence: TGTGCCAGCAGTCCCGGTGGGGGAAGCAATCAGCCCCAGCATTTT.

The V and J genes are TRBV19 and TRBJ1-4, with a weak D call TRBD1 (5 bases). Germline CDR1 LNHDA, CDR2 SQIVND (reference sequence). The CDR3 runs 14 residues. V lost 5 bases, J lost 6 bases, and 13 bases lay in between. The CDR3 DNA reads TGTGCCAGTAGTTGGGACGAGGCCGATGAAAAACTGTTTTTT. Translation gives CASSWDEADEKLFF.

The chain combines TRBV5-6 with TRBJ2-1; D is unresolved. The ends were cut back, 4 bases at V and 5 bases at J, with 16 bases in the middle. The CDR3 sequence is 15 residues long. Germline V CDR1 and CDR2: SGHDT, YYEEEE. The CDR3 DNA reads TGTGCCAGCAGCGCGGAGATCAACCTGAACAATGAGCAGTTCTTC. Encoded protein: CASSAEINLNNEQFF.

The chain carries TRBV28 and TRBJ2-7, with TRBD2 matching 7 bases. The length of the CDR3 is 12 residues. V lost 6 bases to trimming and J lost 11 bases; unmatched junction nucleotides: 10. Germline-derived CDR1 and CDR2 are MDHEN and SYDVKM. CDR3 residues: CASSFAGTTKYF. CDR3 DNA sequence: TGTGCCAGCAGCTTCGCCGGGACTACTAAGTACTTC.

The V gene is TRBV7-9, the J gene TRBJ1-1; no definite D call. The V end was cut by 0 bases, the J end by 3 bases, with 11 bases between. There are 15 residues in the CDR3. The germline gives CDR1 SEHNR, CDR2 FQNEAQ (reference sequence). CDR3 in amino acids: CASSLAAIGDTEAFF. The DNA of the CDR3 is TGTGCCAGCAGCTTAGCGGCGATAGGTGACACTGAAGCTTTCTTT.

The chain recombines TRBV18 with TRBJ2-2, with D uncertain. CDR3 length: 14 amino acids. The V end was cut by 3 bases, the J end by 4 bases, with 9 bases between. Per the germline V gene, CDR1 is KGHSH and CDR2 is LQKENI. The CDR3 DNA follows: TGTGCCAGCTCACCTTACCGAAGCACCGGGGAGCTGTTTTTT. It codes for CASSPYRSTGELFF.